This passage covers 7 T cell receptor beta chains from one sample sequenced in a study of T cell changes during pregnancy in multiple sclerosis. This table comes from immunoSEQ multiplex PCR, and its TCRdb copy is limited to in-frame clones, with some not included. Among tens of thousands of clones listed, roughly nine tenths were seen once. The source material was peripheral blood, sampled in the third trimester of pregnancy. The receptor set was obtained from a female donor in good health, enrolled as a control in a pregnancy study.

The chain is built from TRBV18 and TRBJ2-3, with D possibly matching TRBD2 (6 bases). V lost 3 bases to trimming and J lost 5 bases, with 18 bases between them. Germline loops: CDR1 KGHSH, CDR2 LQKENI. This CDR3 contains 16 residues. CDR3 in DNA: TGTGCCAGCTCACCCCCCCTAGCCGGGAGTGAAGATACGCAGTATTTT. It specifies CASSPPLAGSEDTQYF.

This clone was picked up one time. The chain recombines TRBV7-2 with TRBJ1-2; 9 nucleotides match TRBD1. Germline V gene lookup returns CDR1 SGHTA and CDR2 FQGNSA. The CDR3 sequence is 14 residues long. The V and J ends lost 0 bases and 7 bases, in that order; junction bases with no gene match: 3. The chain's CDR3 is CASSLAGQGSGYTF. The CDR3 coding sequence is TGTGCCAGCAGCTTAGCGGGACAGGGCTCTGGCTACACCTTC.

CDR3 bases: TGTGCCAGCAGCTTCGTCTCTACTAGCGGGGGGGCAGGGGAGCAGTACTTC. It translates to CASSFVSTSGGAGEQYF. This chain links TRBV7-2 with TRBJ2-7; 13 bases map to TRBD2. The germline V gene has CDR1 SGHTA and CDR2 FQGNSA. J was trimmed by 7 bases and V by 3 bases; bases with no gene match: 12. There are 17 residues in the CDR3.

This chain connects TRBV4-3 to TRBJ1-4; D possibly corresponds to TRBD1 (6 bases). Germline V gene lookup returns CDR1 LGHNA and CDR2 YSLEER. The CDR3 sequence is 14 residues long. Trimming removed 4 bases from V and 8 bases from J, with 14 bases in between. The CDR3 is CASSRGGQGEKLFF. DNA for the CDR3: TGCGCCAGCAGCCGCGGGGGTCAGGGGGAAAAACTGTTTTTT.

This chain joins TRBV6-1 and TRBJ1-2, with 7 positions matching TRBD1. J gave up 5 bases and V 6 bases, and 9 bases lay outside the gene matches. In germline, CDR1 is MNHNS, CDR2 SASEGT. This CDR3 comprises 14 residues. The CDR3 protein is CASRPSGQTYGYTF. CDR3 nucleotide sequence: TGTGCCAGCAGGCCATCGGGACAGACGTATGGCTACACCTTC.

This rearrangement joins TRBV7-2 to TRBJ2-3; TRBD2 matches at 15 bases. With 1 base clipped from V and 9 bases from J, the junction kept 2 bases outside the gene matches. The CDR3 is 15 amino acids. Germline CDR1 reads SGHTA; CDR2 reads FQGNSA. The CDR3 loop is CASSLGGTSGGTQYF. CDR3 in DNA: TGTGCCAGCAGCTTAGGGGGGACTAGCGGGGGGACGCAGTATTTT. Complete variable domain (other parts from reference TRBV7-2 and TRBJ2-3): GAGVSQSPSNKVTEKGKDVELRCDPISGHTALYWYRQSLGQGLEFLIYFQGNSAPDKSGLPSDRFSAERTGGSVSTLTIQRTQQEDSAVYLCASSLGGTSGGTQYFGPGTRLTVL.

DNA for the CDR3: TGCGCCAGCAGCCAAGATGGGGCTGGTGAGCTGTTTTTT. Its translation is CASSQDGAGELFF. This chain joins TRBV4-3 and TRBJ2-2; possible D gene TRBD1, 5 bases. V lost 0 bases and J 11 bases, leaving 10 bases between the germline ends. Germline assignment: CDR1 LGHNA and CDR2 YSLEER. This CDR3 comprises 13 residues.